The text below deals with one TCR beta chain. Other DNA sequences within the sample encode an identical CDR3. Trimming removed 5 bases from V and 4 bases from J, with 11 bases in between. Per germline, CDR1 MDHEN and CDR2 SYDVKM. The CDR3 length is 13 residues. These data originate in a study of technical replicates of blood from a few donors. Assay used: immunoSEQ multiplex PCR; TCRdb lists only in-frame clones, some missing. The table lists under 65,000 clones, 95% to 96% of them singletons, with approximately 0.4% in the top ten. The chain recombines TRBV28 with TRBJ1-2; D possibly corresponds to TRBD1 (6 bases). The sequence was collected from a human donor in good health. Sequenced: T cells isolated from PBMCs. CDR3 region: CASSLGQIYGYTF. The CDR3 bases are TGTGCCAGCAGTCTAGGACAGATCTATGGCTACACCTTC.